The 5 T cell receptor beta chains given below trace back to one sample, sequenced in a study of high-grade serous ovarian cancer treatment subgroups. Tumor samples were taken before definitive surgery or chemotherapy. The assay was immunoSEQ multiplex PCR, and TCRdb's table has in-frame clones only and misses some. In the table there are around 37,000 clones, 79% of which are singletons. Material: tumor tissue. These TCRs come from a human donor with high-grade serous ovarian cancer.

CDR3 coding DNA: TGTGCCACTACCATAGCCCTGGGGTACCAAGAGACCCAGTACTTC. Translated: CATTIALGYQETQYF. The chain has TRBV10-3 and TRBJ2-5; D not resolved. Germline CDR1 ENHRY, CDR2 SYGVKD. Trimming cost V 10 bases and J 0 bases, with 18 bases left between them. This CDR3 has 15 amino acids.

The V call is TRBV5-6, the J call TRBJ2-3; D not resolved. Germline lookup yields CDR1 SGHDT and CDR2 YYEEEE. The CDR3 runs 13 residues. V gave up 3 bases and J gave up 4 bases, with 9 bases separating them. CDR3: CASSYRRADTQYF. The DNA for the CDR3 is TGTGCCAGCAGCTACCGGAGAGCAGATACGCAGTATTTT. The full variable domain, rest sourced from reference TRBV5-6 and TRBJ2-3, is DAGVTQSPTHLIKTRGQQVTLRCSPKSGHDTVSWYQQALGQGPQFIFQYYEEEERQRGNFPDRFSGHQFPNYSSELNVNALLLGDSALYLCASSYRRADTQYFGPGTRLTVL.

CDR3 residues: CASSVDPGPLREQYF. DNA for the CDR3: TGTGCCAGCAGCGTAGATCCAGGGCCCCTTAGGGAGCAGTACTTC. The V call is TRBV9, the J call TRBJ2-7, with TRBD1 as a possible D gene (5 bases). The V gene's germline CDR1 is SGDLS and CDR2 YYNGEE. V was cut by 0 bases and J by 7 bases, with 17 bases left in between. CDR3 size: 15 residues.

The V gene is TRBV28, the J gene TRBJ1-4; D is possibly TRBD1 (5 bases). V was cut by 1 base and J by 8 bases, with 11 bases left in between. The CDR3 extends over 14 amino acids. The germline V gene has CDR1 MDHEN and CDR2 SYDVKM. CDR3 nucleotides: TGTGCCAGCAGTTTATCGGGGCCAGCGGAAAAACTGTTTTTT. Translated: CASSLSGPAEKLFF.

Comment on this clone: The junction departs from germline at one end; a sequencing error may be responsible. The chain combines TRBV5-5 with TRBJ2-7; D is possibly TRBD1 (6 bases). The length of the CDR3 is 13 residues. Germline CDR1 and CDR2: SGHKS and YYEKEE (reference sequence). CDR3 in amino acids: CASTLQGSPVAHF. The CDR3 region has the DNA TGTGCCAGCACCCTACAGGGATCCCCCGTGGCGCACTTC.